The 22 T cell receptor beta chains below were found in one sample sequenced in a study of tissue T cells after allogeneic stem cell transplantation. Time point defined: mouse harvest day 14 after allogeneic transplant. The graft held 10^6 splenic CD5+ T cells and 10^7 T-cell-depleted bone marrow cells. This table comes from immunoSEQ multiplex PCR, and its TCRdb copy is limited to in-frame clones, with some not included. The repertoire holds hundreds of clones, with roughly half as singletons. The sample consisted of liver tissue. These receptors all come from a female BALB/c mouse given C57BL/6 T cells with graft-versus-host disease after an allogeneic hematopoietic cell transplant.

A remark on this clone: The genes are named according to mouse. The read terminates 1 residue before the CDR3 end, so the remaining end is supplied by the germline J gene. The chain employs TRBV26 and TRBJ1-4; 8 bases map to TRBD1. CDR3 length: 15 amino acids. The J segment lost 3 bases and the V segment lost 6 bases, leaving 6 bases of the junction unmatched. Germline-derived CDR1 and CDR2 are KGHPV and FQNQEV (reference sequence). The CDR3 protein is CASSSRQGTNERLFF. The CDR3 bases that were read are TGTGCCAGCAGCTCCCGACAGGGGACCAACGAAAGATTATTT.

This clone showed up just a few times. The listed genes are named as in mouse. The CDR3 here is CASSVGGAAETLYF. Partial CDR3 DNA: TGTGCCAGCAGTGTGGGGGGAGCTGCAGAAACGCTGTAT. This rearrangement joins TRBV13-3 to TRBJ2-3; 7 nucleotides align to TRBD2. The read falls 1 residue short of the CDR3 end, and the missing part is taken from the germline J gene. The CDR3 runs to 14 residues. The germline V gene has CDR1 NNHDY and CDR2 SYVADS. The junction had 3 bases not matched to a gene; V was cut back by 3 bases and J by 2 bases.

This clone occurred a few times. Genes and germline are mouse. Coverage ceases 1 residue before the CDR3 finishes, and the germline J gene fills in the end. The J gene is TRBJ2-1, the V gene TRBV3, with 10 nucleotides matching TRBD2. The CDR3 loop spans 14 amino acids. V gave up 5 bases and J gave up 7 bases; unmatched junction bases: 5. Germline CDR1 SNHLY, CDR2 FYNGKV (reference sequence). The sequenced CDR3 bases are TGTGCCAGCAGCCTGGACTGGGGGCGGGCTGAGCAGTTC. This encodes CASSLDWGRAEQF. The full CDR3 reads CASSLDWGRAEQFF.

As regards this clone: Compared with germline, one end of the junction differs, possibly owing to a read error. Genes and germline come from the mouse. The read is 1 residue too short to cover the CDR3 end, so that end is filled in from the germline J gene. V and J are TRBV13-2 and TRBJ1-4, with D perhaps matching TRBD1 (5 bases). The CDR3 is made up of 15 amino acids. Germline values: CDR1 NNHNN, CDR2 SYGAGS (reference sequence). The DNA read from the CDR3 is TGTGCCGGCGGTGCCGGACATATTTCCAACGAAAGATTATTT. Amino acid sequence: CAGGAGHISNERLF. The complete CDR3 sequence is CAGGAGHISNERLFF.

For this clone: Gene labels here are mouse ones. The read ends 1 residue shy of where the CDR3 ends; the end is completed using the germline J gene. The chain recombines TRBV16 with TRBJ2-7, with 9 bases aligning to TRBD1. J lost 5 bases, V lost 5 bases, and 4 bases had no gene match. The CDR3 is 13 residues long. CDR1 SGHSA and CDR2 FRNQAP come from the germline V gene. CDR3 DNA, as far as it was read: TGTGCAAGCAGCCCTCGGGACAGGGATGAACAGTAC. Amino acid sequence: CASSPRDRDEQY. In full, the CDR3 reads CASSPRDRDEQYF.

The sample holds a few counts of this clone. Gene names follow the mouse nomenclature. The CDR3 end falls 1 residue outside the read, so it is completed with the germline J gene. The chain links TRBV23 to TRBJ2-1; the D call of TRBD2 is as the table states it, not checked on the DNA. Germline V gene lookup returns CDR1 KGHTA and CDR2 FQNQQP. This CDR3 is built from 15 residues. The CDR3 sequence: CSSSQRDWGVAEQFF. The CDR3 bases that were read are TGCTCCAGCAGTCAAAGGGACTGGGGGGTTGCTGAGCAGTTC.

There are a few counts of this clone. Each gene name is a mouse one. From the germline J gene comes the end of the CDR3, since the read stops 1 residue before it. J is TRBJ2-2 and V is TRBV17; no clear D. CDR1 is MNHDT and CDR2 is YYDKIL in the germline V gene. With 2 bases removed from V and 0 bases from J, the gap between germline ends came to 4 bases. CDR3 length: 14 amino acids. CDR3 in amino acids: CASSRLANTGQLYF. CDR3 DNA (partial): TGTGCTAGCAGTAGACTGGCAAACACCGGGCAGCTCTAC.

Details on this clone: Gene names are mouse gene names. The sequenced fragment ends 1 residue before the CDR3 boundary, so the rest is inferred from the germline J gene. V is TRBV29 and J is TRBJ1-4; D call uncertain. V lost 6 bases, J lost 7 bases, and 6 bases lay in between. This CDR3 is 11 amino acids long. The germline gives CDR1 MSHET, CDR2 SYDVDS. CDR3: CASRGGERLFF. The sequenced CDR3 bases are TGTGCTAGCAGGGGTGGCGAAAGATTATTT.

The sample holds a few counts of this clone. The gene symbols are mouse symbols. The read finishes 1 residue shy of the CDR3 end, and the germline J gene is used to complete it. V gene TRBV19 combines with J gene TRBJ2-3, with 9 bases aligning to TRBD2. The CDR3 spans 16 residues. V dropped 4 bases and J dropped 1; count of bases not matched to a gene: 7. Germline V gene lookup returns CDR1 FNHDT and CDR2 SITEND (reference sequence). CDR3 bases read: TGTGCCAGCAGTCCCCTCGGACTGGGGCGTGCAGAAACGCTGTAT. This codes for CASSPLGLGRAETLY. The entire CDR3 is CASSPLGLGRAETLYF. Filled out from reference TRBV19 and TRBJ2-3, the complete variable domain reads GGIITQTPKFLIGQEGQKLTLKCQQNFNHDTMYWYRQDSGKGLRLIYYSITENDLQKGDLSEGYDASREKKSSFSLTVTSAQKNEMAVFLCASSPLGLGRAETLYFGSGTRLTVL.

This clone is termed large. Gene labels here are mouse ones. The read ends 1 residue before the CDR3 terminus; that terminus is restored from the germline J gene. This sequence joins TRBV5 and TRBJ2-3, with 10 bases matching TRBD2. The J segment lost 3 bases and the V segment lost 5 bases, leaving 2 bases of the junction unmatched. Germline V gene lookup returns CDR1 LGHNA and CDR2 YNLKQL (reference sequence). The CDR3 has 14 residues. The CDR3 reads CASSSTGGAETLYF. The DNA read from the CDR3 is TGTGCCAGCAGCTCGACTGGGGGGGCAGAAACGCTGTAT.

This clone was observed a handful of times. Gene labels here are mouse ones. The sequenced fragment ends 1 residue before the CDR3 boundary, so the rest is inferred from the germline J gene. This chain uses TRBV13-3 with TRBJ1-1; D unclear. V shed 1 base and J shed 4 bases, with 5 bases lying between them. The germline V gene has CDR1 NNHDY and CDR2 SYVADS. This CDR3 has 12 amino acids. CDR3 DNA (partial): TGTGCCAGCAGTGATAGCATCACAGAAGTCTTC. Protein product: CASSDSITEVF. Given in full, the CDR3 is CASSDSITEVFF.

On this clone: Gene labels here are mouse ones. The CDR3 sequence is CGASVWGALAEQFF. The DNA read from the CDR3 is TGTGGTGCTAGTGTTTGGGGGGCGCTTGCTGAGCAGTTC. The V gene is TRBV20, the J gene TRBJ2-1; TRBD2 might be the D (7 bases). The read halts 1 residue ahead of the CDR3 end, with the missing end drawn from the germline J gene. The germline V and J ends were trimmed by 3 bases and 6 bases, with 15 bases remaining between them. Germline CDR1 GFQATS, CDR2 STVNSAI. CDR3 size: 14 residues.

By frequency in the sample, this clone is hyperexpanded. Gene and germline names: mouse. The read halts 1 residue ahead of the CDR3 end, with the missing end drawn from the germline J gene. The chain links TRBV2 to TRBJ2-7; 7 bases are a match to TRBD2. Germline V lookup: CDR1 LGHNA, CDR2 YSYQKL. Trimming removed 0 bases from V and 2 bases from J; junction bases left unmatched: 4. The CDR3 covers 15 residues. CDR3 sequence reads: CASSQDMLGAYEQYF. The sequenced CDR3 bases are TGTGCCAGCAGCCAAGATATGCTGGGGGCCTATGAACAGTAC.

With regard to this clone: Gene names follow the mouse nomenclature. The read comes to an end 1 residue before the CDR3 does, leaving the germline J gene to fill in the end. This chain connects TRBV26 to TRBJ1-1; tentative D call: TRBD1 (5 bases). Trimming left V 3 bases short and J 0 bases short, with 8 bases between. Looked up from germline, CDR1 is KGHPV and CDR2 is FQNQEV (reference sequence). The CDR3 sequence is 14 residues long. Incomplete CDR3 DNA: TGTGCCAGCAGTCTTCAGGGATCAAACACAGAAGTCTTC. Protein sequence: CASSLQGSNTEVF. The whole CDR3 protein is CASSLQGSNTEVFF. The variable domain in full, completed from reference TRBV26 and TRBJ1-1, reads NSKVIQTPRYLVKGQGQKAKMRCIPEKGHPVVFWYQQNKNNEFKFLINFQNQEVLQQIDMTEKRFSAECPSNSPCSLEIQSSEAGDSALYLCASSLQGSNTEVFFGKGTRLTVV.

A word on this clone: Gene names refer to mouse genes. Read data end 1 residue before the CDR3 end; the end is taken from the germline J gene. The chain joins TRBV29 to TRBJ2-3; D possibly corresponds to TRBD1 (5 bases). The CDR3 is 15 amino acids. V dropped 6 bases and J dropped 3 bases, with 16 bases sitting between them. Germline CDR1 reads MSHET; CDR2 reads SYDVDS. CDR3: CASSPPPGMAETLYF. CDR3 DNA (partial): TGTGCTAGCAGCCCCCCCCCAGGGATGGCAGAAACGCTGTAT.

This clone turned up a few times. The gene names given are mouse names. This CDR3 reads CASGPNTEVFF. The part of the CDR3 DNA that was read is TGTGCAAGCGGCCCGAACACAGAAGTCTTC. The J gene is TRBJ1-1, the V gene TRBV16, with unresolved D. Read coverage stops 1 residue before the CDR3 terminus; the germline J gene supplies the remainder. In germline, CDR1 is SGHSA, CDR2 FRNQAP. This CDR3 contains 11 residues. V was trimmed by 8 bases and J by 1 base, leaving 5 bases between them.

Comment on this clone: Gene and germline names: mouse. The CDR3 end is not reached by the read, which stops 1 residue before it; the germline J gene fills it in. The rearrangement joins TRBV26 to TRBJ2-5; TRBD1 matches 8 bases. The V gene's germline CDR1 is KGHPV and CDR2 FQNQEV (reference sequence). V was pared by 5 bases and J by 6 bases, with 4 bases of the junction left unmatched. The CDR3 runs 13 residues. The CDR3 bases that were read are TGTGCCAGCAGTTCAGGGGGCGCGGACACCCAGTAC. This codes for CASSSGGADTQY. The entire CDR3 reads CASSSGGADTQYF.

Turning to this clone: Gene names are the mouse ones. The read ends 1 residue before the CDR3 terminus; that terminus is restored from the germline J gene. The V and J genes are TRBV26 and TRBJ1-4; 7 bases map to TRBD1. With V trimmed by 6 bases and J by 5 bases, 0 bases remained unmatched. Germline CDR1 is KGHPV and CDR2 is FQNQEV (reference sequence). The CDR3 runs 12 residues. Here the CDR3 reads CASRGQNERLFF. The sequenced part of the CDR3 DNA is TGTGCCAGCAGGGGACAGAACGAAAGATTATTT.

Notes on this clone: The genes are named according to mouse. The CDR3 end is not reached by the read, which stops 1 residue before it; the germline J gene fills it in. The rearrangement uses TRBV26 and TRBJ1-1; a possible D gene is TRBD1 (6 bases). The germline V gene has CDR1 KGHPV and CDR2 FQNQEV (reference sequence). The CDR3 loop spans 11 amino acids. Trimming left V 2 bases short and J 10 bases short, with 8 bases between. The CDR3 protein is CASSLAGAVFF. The part of the CDR3 DNA that was read is TGTGCCAGCAGTCTGGCAGGGGCAGTCTTC.

To note about this clone: The gene symbols are mouse symbols. The read ends 1 residue early relative to the CDR3; the germline J gene fills the gap. The V call is TRBV20, the J call TRBJ1-2; 9 bases map to TRBD1. CDR3 size: 12 residues. In germline, CDR1 is GFQATS, CDR2 STVNSAI. With 5 bases clipped from V and 6 bases from J, the junction kept 4 bases outside the gene matches. The part of the CDR3 DNA that was read is TGTGGTGCTCAAACAGGGGGCCCCGACTACACC. It is translated as CGAQTGGPDYT. The entire CDR3 reads CGAQTGGPDYTF.

This clone qualifies as large. The germline and genes are mouse ones. The sequence runs out 1 residue before the end of the CDR3; the remainder is reconstructed from the germline J gene. This sequence joins TRBV3 and TRBJ2-7, with 9 nucleotides matching TRBD1. V lost 3 bases, J lost 4 bases, and 1 base stayed unmatched. Germline V gene data show CDR1 as SNHLY and CDR2 as FYNGKV (reference sequence). CDR3 size: 13 residues. The CDR3: CASSFGTGYEQYF. The CDR3 DNA, read in part, is TGTGCCAGCAGCTTTGGGACAGGGTATGAACAGTAC.

In this sample, this clone turned up once. Germline and genes here are mouse. The missing CDR3 end, 1 residue past where the read stops, is filled in from the germline J gene. The chain employs TRBV23 and TRBJ1-1; the DNA was not used to check the table's D call, TRBD1. The CDR3 consists of 12 residues. Germline V gives CDR1 KGHTA, CDR2 FQNQQP. CDR3 DNA (partial): TGCTCCAGCAGTCCCCAAAACACAGAAGTCTTC. Amino acids: CSSSPQNTEVF. From start to end, the CDR3 is CSSSPQNTEVFF.